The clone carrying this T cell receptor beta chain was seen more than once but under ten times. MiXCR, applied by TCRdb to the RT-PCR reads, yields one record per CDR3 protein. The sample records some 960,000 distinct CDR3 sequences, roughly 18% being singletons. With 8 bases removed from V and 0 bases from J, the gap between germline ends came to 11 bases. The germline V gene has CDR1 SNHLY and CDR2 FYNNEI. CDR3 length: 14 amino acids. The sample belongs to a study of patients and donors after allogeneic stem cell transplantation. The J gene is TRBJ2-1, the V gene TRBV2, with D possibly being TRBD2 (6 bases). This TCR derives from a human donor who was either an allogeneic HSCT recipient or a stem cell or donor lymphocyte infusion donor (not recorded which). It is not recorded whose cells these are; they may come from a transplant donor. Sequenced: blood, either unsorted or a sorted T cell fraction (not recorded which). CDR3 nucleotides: TGTGCCAGCCGGCGGGACCCCTCCTACAATGAGCAGTTCTTC. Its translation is CASRRDPSYNEQFF.